This T cell receptor (beta chain) derives from a study of cytomegalovirus exposure and HLA in healthy donors. The PCR ran on 60 Vbeta and 13 Jbeta primers. TCRdb keeps only in-frame clones here, not all; method: immunoSEQ multiplex PCR. The sample contains about 140,000 clones, approximately 84% of which appear only once. This TCR was recovered from an older woman in good health and CMV-seropositive. The sequencing sample was made of PBMCs.

CDR3: CASSPQSPRGETQYF. CDR3 nucleotides: TGTGCCAGCTCACCCCAGTCGCCCCGGGGGGAGACCCAGTACTTC. The rearrangement links TRBV18 to TRBJ2-5, with D possibly being TRBD2 (6 bases). The CDR3 totals 15 residues. CDR1 is KGHSH, CDR2 LQKENI, per germline. V lost 3 bases, J lost 5 bases, and 16 bases lay in between. Based on the CDR3 plus reference TRBV18 and TRBJ2-5, the full variable domain is NAGVMQNPRHLVRRRGQEARLRCSPMKGHSHVYWYRQLPEEGLKFMVYLQKENIIDESGMPKERFSAEFPKEGPSILRIQQVVRGDSAAYFCASSPQSPRGETQYFGPGTRLLVL.